This TCR beta chain originates from a study of blood T cell repertoires in COVID-19. The overall study: Italy, Spain and the United States were the sources of the convalescent and acute COVID-19 samples. Sources were T cells, B-cell-depleted T cells, or PBMCs; the material itself was cDNA or gDNA.

This clone showed up just once. The V end was cut by 4 bases, the J end by 4 bases, with 17 bases between. Germline V CDR1 and CDR2: SGDLS, YYNGEE. The CDR3 has 15 amino acids. Per the study methods: Reference gene primer amplification gave estimated nucleated cell counts. Only in-frame clones appear in the TCRdb table, and some are missing; sequencing was by immunoSEQ multiplex PCR. V and J calls and clone size come straight from that table; D and trimming were deduced from the DNA. The table has around 100,000 clones, just under 90% seen once. The receptor's source is a human donor in a cohort sampled during active COVID-19. Sample: peripheral blood. This sequence joins TRBV9 and TRBJ1-1; tentatively, D is TRBD1 (6 bases). CDR3 nucleotide sequence: TGTGCCAGCAGCCCCTGGTCGGGAGGGGGCACTGAAGCTTTCTTT. This gives the protein CASSPWSGGGTEAFF.